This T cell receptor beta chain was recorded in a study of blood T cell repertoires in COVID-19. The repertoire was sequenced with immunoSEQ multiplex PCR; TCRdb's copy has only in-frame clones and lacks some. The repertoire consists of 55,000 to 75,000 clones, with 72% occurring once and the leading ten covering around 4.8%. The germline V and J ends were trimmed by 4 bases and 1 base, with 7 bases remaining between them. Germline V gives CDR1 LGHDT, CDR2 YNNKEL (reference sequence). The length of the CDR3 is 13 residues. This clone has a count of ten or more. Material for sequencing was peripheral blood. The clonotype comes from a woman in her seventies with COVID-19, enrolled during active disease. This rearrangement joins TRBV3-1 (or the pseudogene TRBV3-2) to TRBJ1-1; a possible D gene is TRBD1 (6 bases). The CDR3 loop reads CASSPTGNTEAFF. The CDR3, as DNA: TGTGCCAGCAGCCCGACAGGGAACACTGAAGCTTTCTTT.